This T cell receptor beta chain was sequenced during a study of blood T cell repertoires in COVID-19. Using immunoSEQ multiplex PCR, the repertoire was profiled, and TCRdb retains in-frame clones only, with some absent. The sample gives around 200,000 clones, around 90% of which show up once; less than 0.7% is in the top ten. The material sequenced was peripheral blood. This sequence was found in a man in his fifties with acute or convalescent COVID-19.

DNA of the CDR3: TGCACCAGCAGCCAATCCGGTGGCAGGAGGGAGTACACAGATACGCAGTATTTT. It encodes CTSSQSGGRREYTDTQYF. V and J are TRBV1 and TRBJ2-3; TRBD2, the table's D call, lacks a check against the DNA. TRBV1 is termed a pseudogene. The CDR3 is 18 residues long.